A single sample gave rise to the 11 T cell receptor beta chains below, sequenced in a study of blood T cell repertoires in COVID-19. The protocol was immunoSEQ multiplex PCR, while the TCRdb copy is restricted to in-frame clones and leaves out a portion. The sample holds 75,000 to 95,000 clones, around 74% seen once. Sequenced input: peripheral blood. The receptors come from a woman aged 80 or older with active or convalescent COVID-19.

This rearrangement joins TRBV28 to TRBJ1-5, with a weak D call TRBD1 (6 bases). Per the germline V gene, CDR1 is MDHEN and CDR2 is SYDVKM. Trimming stripped 7 bases from V and 4 bases from J, with 17 bases between. The CDR3 totals 15 residues. Here the CDR3 DNA reads TGTGCCAGCAAAATGGGGGGGGCGCGGAATCAGCCCCAGCATTTT. Translation gives CASKMGGARNQPQHF.

V usage is TRBV18 and J usage is TRBJ2-2; 9 bases fit TRBD1. The V segment lost 2 bases and the J segment 6 bases; nucleotides outside the gene matches: 7. Germline V CDR1 and CDR2: KGHSH, LQKENI. The CDR3 is 16 amino acids. CDR3 sequence: CASSPSGTGIAGELFF. The CDR3 DNA reads as TGTGCCAGCTCACCAAGCGGGACAGGGATTGCCGGGGAGCTGTTTTTT.

CDR3: CASSQDGLSYNSPLHF. The CDR3 region has the DNA TGCGCCAGCAGCCAAGATGGACTCAGTTATAATTCACCCCTCCACTTT. This chain connects TRBV4-3 to TRBJ1-6, with D unresolved. V shed 0 bases and J shed 4 bases, with 10 bases lying between them. The germline CDR1 and CDR2 sequences are LGHNA and YSLEER. This CDR3 comprises 16 residues.

The chain couples TRBV12-5 to TRBJ1-1; TRBD1 matches 9 bases. The V segment lost 5 bases and the J segment 3 bases; nucleotides outside the gene matches: 4. Germline loops: CDR1 LGHNT, CDR2 FRNRAP. This CDR3 comprises 14 residues. CDR3 loop: CASGPGQGYTEAFF. The CDR3, as DNA: TGTGCTAGTGGTCCTGGACAGGGGTACACTGAAGCTTTCTTT.

The chain links TRBV5-1 to TRBJ2-7; weak D call: TRBD1 (6 bases). The CDR3 consists of 15 residues. The germline gives CDR1 SGHRS, CDR2 YFSETQ. V lost 4 bases and J lost 5, with 19 bases in between. Here the CDR3 DNA reads TGCGCCAGCAGCCTTTTAAACAGGGAGATGCACGAGCAGTACTTC. Amino acid sequence: CASSLLNREMHEQYF.

The chain links TRBV28 to TRBJ2-7; 8 positions match TRBD2. Germline V gene data show CDR1 as MDHEN and CDR2 as SYDVKM. V lost 3 bases, J lost 3 bases, and 10 bases stayed unmatched. This CDR3 spans 16 amino acids. The CDR3 DNA reads TGTGCCAGCAGTTTCCGTGGCGGGGGGCTTATCTACGAGCAGTACTTC. This gives the protein CASSFRGGGLIYEQYF.

This clone is a singleton in its sample. The gene calls are TRBV30 and TRBJ2-2; 9 bases are shared with TRBD2. The germline gives CDR1 GTSNPN, CDR2 SVGIG (reference sequence). The CDR3 contains 15 residues. J was trimmed by 0 bases and V by 7 bases; bases with no gene match: 6. Here the CDR3 reads CALNSGSTNTGELFF. The CDR3 region has the DNA TGTGCCTTGAATAGCGGGAGCACGAACACCGGGGAGCTGTTTTTT. Combining the CDR3 with reference TRBV30 and TRBJ2-2 gives the whole variable domain SQTIHQWPATLVQPVGSPLSLECTVEGTSNPNLYWYRQAAGRGLQLLFYSVGIGQISSEVPQNLSASRPQDRQFILSSKKLLLSDSGFYLCALNSGSTNTGELFFGEGSRLTVL.

The V gene is TRBV6-1, the J gene TRBJ2-7; D is possibly TRBD1 (5 bases). Trimming cost V 1 base and J 1 base, with 11 bases left between them. Germline-derived CDR1 and CDR2 are MNHNS and SASEGT. The CDR3 sequence is 15 residues long. CDR3 region: CASSEGAGLSYEQYF. The DNA of the CDR3 is TGTGCCAGCAGTGAAGGGGCAGGGCTTTCCTACGAGCAGTACTTC.

V and J are TRBV5-6 and TRBJ1-2, with 9 bases matching TRBD1. CDR3 length: 14 residues. The ends lost 4 bases at V and 4 bases at J; junction bases unmatched: 5. The germline V gene encodes CDR1 SGHDT and CDR2 YYEEEE. CDR3 DNA: TGTGCCAGCAGCCCGACAGGGGGATTCTATGGCTACACCTTC. It yields the protein CASSPTGGFYGYTF.

The chain links TRBV7-9 to TRBJ1-3, with a weak D call TRBD1 (5 bases). Germline V lookup: CDR1 SEHNR, CDR2 FQNEAQ (reference sequence). The CDR3 sequence is 15 residues long. V lost 7 bases, J lost 0 bases, and 13 bases lay in between. The CDR3 DNA reads TGTGCCAGCATCTATGGGGCTAACTCTGGAAACACCATATATTTT. Translated: CASIYGANSGNTIYF.

V and J are TRBV27 and TRBJ2-1; TRBD2 aligns across 8 bases. V lost 5 bases, J lost 4 bases, and 7 bases stayed unmatched. The germline V gene has CDR1 MNHEY and CDR2 SMNVEV (reference sequence). The CDR3 length is 15 residues. CDR3 residues: CASSRGLAVYNEQFF. CDR3 DNA sequence: TGTGCCAGCAGTAGAGGACTAGCAGTTTACAATGAGCAGTTCTTC.